This is a list of T cell receptor beta chains from one sample in a study of shared T cell receptors in the human thymus. This table comes from immunoSEQ multiplex PCR, and its TCRdb copy is limited to in-frame clones, with some not included. Found here are about 710,000 clones, 87% of them singletons; the top ten hold roughly 0.0086%. A further study also used this sample, focusing on human thymus T cells.

The sample comprised thymocytes. These receptors all stem from a boy younger than two with a congenital heart defect. Both conserved end residues are part of each CDR3. The D gene is left open where the match is weak. For some rows the clone size is stated as once, few or many, or as a class when expanded; others skip it.

J gene | V gene | D gene | clone size | CDR3 protein | CDR3 DNA
TRBJ2-2 | TRBV7-8 | NA | NA | CASSLGQINTGELFF | TGTGCCAGCAGCTTAGGACAGATCAACACCGGGGAGCTGTTTTTT
TRBJ1-1 | TRBV12-2 | NA | few | CASRLIKQGANTEAFF | TGTGCAAGTCGCTTAATAAAACAGGGGGCGAACACTGAAGCTTTCTTT
TRBJ2-7 | TRBV11-3 | NA | NA | CASSLGQGREQYF | TGTGCCAGCAGCTTAGGACAAGGGAGGGAGCAGTACTTC
TRBJ1-2 | TRBV28 | NA | NA | CASSRLSSFHGYTF | TGTGCCAGCAGTCGACTGAGCAGTTTCCATGGCTACACCTTC
TRBJ2-2 | TRBV13 | NA | few | CASTGMSGELFF | TGTGCCAGCACCGGGATGTCCGGGGAGCTGTTTTTT
TRBJ1-6 | TRBV28 | NA | NA | CASSIFRDSVRSPLHF | TGTGCCAGCAGTATATTCCGGGACTCGGTGCGCTCACCCCTCCACTTT
TRBJ1-3 | TRBV6-5 | NA | NA | CASSRESGNTIYF | TGTGCCAGCAGTCGAGAATCCGGAAACACCATATATTTT
TRBJ1-1 | TRBV4-1 | TRBD1 | NA | CASSQDELAGGTEAFF | TGCGCCAGCAGCCAAGATGAGTTGGCAGGGGGGACTGAAGCTTTCTTT
TRBJ2-7 | TRBV11-2 | TRBD1 | NA | CASSFGTGYEQYF | TGTGCCAGCAGCTTCGGGACAGGCTACGAGCAGTACTTC
TRBJ1-6 | TRBV2 | TRBD1 | NA | CASSEAGRTGGNSPLHF | TGTGCCAGCAGTGAAGCAGGGCGAACAGGGGGGAATTCACCCCTCCACTTT
TRBJ1-1 | TRBV7-2 | NA | NA | CASSLAPPVLPTEAFF | TGTGCCAGCAGCTTAGCGCCCCCAGTTCTGCCCACTGAAGCTTTCTTT
TRBJ1-1 | TRBV5-1 | NA | NA | CASGNIEGDEAFF | TGCGCCAGCGGCAATATCGAGGGAGACGAAGCTTTCTTT
TRBJ2-1 | TRBV28 | TRBD1 | NA | CASSWRRRTGEYNEQFF | TGTGCCAGCAGTTGGCGGCGTAGGACAGGGGAATACAATGAGCAGTTCTTC
TRBJ1-6 | TRBV27 | NA | NA | CASSLRGDSYNSPLHF | TGTGCCAGCAGTTTACGGGGAGACTCCTATAATTCACCCCTCCACTTT
TRBJ2-1 | TRBV2 | NA | NA | CASRPSLEQFF | TGTGCCAGCAGACCTAGCCTAGAACAGTTCTTC
TRBJ1-2 | TRBV6-4 | NA | NA | CASSDSGRGHGGYTF | TGTGCCAGCAGTGACTCTGGAAGGGGCCATGGAGGCTACACCTTC
TRBJ1-4 | TRBV12-5 | NA | NA | CASGLGPQGRAYEKLFF | TGTGCTAGTGGTTTGGGTCCCCAGGGGAGGGCTTACGAAAAACTGTTTTTT
TRBJ2-7 | TRBV4-3 | TRBD1 | NA | CASSQDRGLASYEQYF | TGCGCCAGCAGCCAAGACAGGGGGCTTGCTTCCTACGAGCAGTACTTC
TRBJ2-5 | TRBV15 | TRBD2 | NA | CATSRDLKASGRETQYF | TGTGCCACCAGCAGAGATCTAAAGGCTAGCGGGAGAGAGACCCAGTACTTC
TRBJ1-1 | TRBV5-6 | NA | NA | CASSHFKNTEAFF | TGTGCCAGCAGCCATTTCAAGAACACTGAAGCTTTCTTT
TRBJ1-2 | TRBV5-5 | NA | NA | CASSLGGGVHFFYGYTF | TGTGCCAGCAGCTTGGGCGGGGGTGTTCATTTTTTCTATGGCTACACCTTC
TRBJ2-7 | TRBV15 | NA | NA | CATRETRLPYEQYF | TGTGCCACCAGAGAGACTCGCCTTCCCTACGAGCAGTACTTC
TRBJ2-5 | TRBV20-1 | NA | NA | CSAGRGETQYF | TGCAGTGCCGGCCGGGGAGAGACCCAGTACTTC
TRBJ1-1 | TRBV11-2 | NA | NA | CASSSRRGTEAFF | TGTGCCAGCAGCTCCCGGAGGGGCACTGAAGCTTTCTTT
TRBJ1-1 | TRBV27 | NA | NA | CASSPPVPLREDRQNTEAFF | TGTGCCAGCAGCCCCCCTGTCCCGCTTCGAGAAGACAGACAGAACACTGAAGCTTTCTTT
TRBJ2-7 | TRBV4-3 | NA | NA | CASSQEIGTPSRDEQYF | TGCGCCAGCAGCCAAGAAATCGGGACTCCTTCCCGGGACGAGCAGTACTTC
TRBJ1-1 | TRBV28 | NA | NA | CASSGTRRTNTEAFF | TGTGCCAGCAGTGGGACACGGAGGACGAACACTGAAGCTTTCTTT
TRBJ1-5 | TRBV5-1 | NA | NA | CASSLAQAVDQPQHF | TGCGCCAGCAGCTTGGCGCAGGCCGTGGATCAGCCCCAGCATTTT
TRBJ2-7 | TRBV7-2 | TRBD1 | NA | CASSGDSAYEQYF | TGTGCCAGCAGCGGGGACAGTGCCTACGAGCAGTACTTC
TRBJ1-2 | TRBV6-5 | NA | NA | CASSYSWQYHYGYTF | TGTGCCAGCAGTTACTCATGGCAGTACCACTATGGCTACACCTTC
TRBJ2-7 | TRBV9 | TRBD1 | NA | CASSPLAGTGVYEQYF | TGTGCCAGCAGCCCCCTGGCCGGGACAGGGGTCTACGAGCAGTACTTC
TRBJ2-7 | TRBV11-2 | TRBD2 | NA | CASSPPRGSSSYEQYF | TGTGCCAGCAGCCCCCCCCGCGGGAGTAGCTCCTACGAGCAGTACTTC
TRBJ2-7 | TRBV15 | NA | NA | CATSRDVASYEQYF | TGTGCCACCAGCAGAGATGTAGCTTCGTACGAGCAGTACTTC
TRBJ1-4 | TRBV6-5 | NA | NA | CASSLLFGGMEKLFF | TGTGCCAGCAGTCTACTGTTCGGAGGGATGGAAAAACTGTTTTTT
TRBJ2-7 | TRBV7-9 | TRBD1 | once | CASSPGQGLYEQYF | TGTGCCAGCAGCCCCGGACAGGGCCTCTACGAGCAGTACTTC
TRBJ1-4 | TRBV19 | TRBD1 | few | CASSIQGTDKNEKLFF | TGTGCCAGTAGTATACAGGGGACAGATAAGAATGAAAAACTGTTTTTT